What follows describes a single T cell receptor (beta chain). This record belongs to a study of T cell responses to AZD1222 COVID-19 vaccine. This CDR3 comprises 15 residues. After removal of 2 bases from V and 5 bases from J, the junction contained 5 bases not matched to a gene. Looked up from germline, CDR1 is KGHSH and CDR2 is LQKENI. Produced via immunoSEQ multiplex PCR; TCRdb's table is partial and in-frame only. Of some 170,000 clones listed, 85% to 90% are singletons. This receptor was obtained from an adult who received the MenACWY meningococcal vaccine as a control. The material sequenced was peripheral blood, taken 28 days after the second dose of the MenACWY control vaccine. The chain uses TRBV18 and TRBJ1-5; 8 bases are shared with TRBD1. CDR3 sequence (DNA): TGTGCCAGCTCACCAATCGCAGGGGGCGATCAGCCCCAGCATTTT. Its translation is CASSPIAGGDQPQHF.